This TCR beta chain was profiled in a study of T cell repertoires in cytomegalovirus infection. The study's findings and limits: CMV carriers having the relevant HLA were flagged by cumulative public TCR beta family frequency.

The J segment lost 2 bases and the V segment lost 5 bases, leaving 13 bases of the junction unmatched. This CDR3 is built from 17 residues. Germline-derived CDR1 and CDR2 are SGHTA and FQGNSA. TCRdb analysed the reads with MiXCR anew, one entry per CDR3 protein. Among 450,000 to 650,000 distinct CDR3 sequences listed, 26% were seen once. This clonotype was recorded many times. Its antigen is not identified. The chain has TRBV7-2 and TRBJ2-3, with 7 bases fitting TRBD2. The receptor was derived from a human donor in good health (CMV status not recorded). Some clones in this sample may be carry-over from other donors' samples. Source material: PBMCs. The CDR3 here is CASSPRGAGHPTDTQYF. CDR3 in DNA: TGTGCCAGCAGCCCCCGTGGAGCGGGGCACCCCACAGATACGCAGTATTTT.